This TCR beta chain was found in a study of blood T cell repertoires in COVID-19 (dated by TCRdb to the early 2020s). About the full investigation: Samples covering the acute and convalescent phases of COVID-19 were provided by collaborators in the United States, Italy and Spain. The material from the prospective study consisted of cDNA or gDNA derived from T cells, B-cell-depleted T cells, or PBMCs. Subjects who had been exposed to COVID-19, were actively infected with it, or had recovered from it provided the deeply sampled blood TCRbeta repertoires that made up the dataset. A freely available public database, intended as a resource for researchers studying the immune response to SARS-CoV-2, is where the repertoires were released. Samples came from the ongoing ImmuneRACE study (first 160 participants) plus 1,254 subjects from 6 global collaborators. Nearly every sample came with metadata listing a de-identified subject ID, COVID-19 status, age in years and sex. Where HLA class I and class II types were available, the types were taken from metadata supplied by the sample provider, not from assay-based typing.

TCRbeta CDR3 regions were amplified from genomic DNA using the immunoSEQ Assay, a bias-controlled multiplex PCR. The paper's data handling went like this. The number of nucleated cells in each sample was estimated from the amplification of reference gene primers within the assay. To quantify the absolute abundance of each unique TCRbeta CDR3 rearrangement, sequence reads were collapsed and filtered. For each sample, productive Simpson clonality was calculated by taking the square root of Simpson's diversity index across productive rearrangements. Entries here come from immuneACCESS through TCRdb and include only in-frame sequences with V and J called. Some clones fail to appear in such tables; in the studies checked, an unresolved V gene covers under half of the shortfall, and the cause of the remainder is unknown. The DNA gave D and trimming, while V, J and clone size come from that table. This sample holds approximately 300,000 clones; about four fifths were observed only once. The ten biggest clones cover about 1.2% of the sample.

The paper as a whole reports these results and caveats: The amount of clinical and demographic metadata varied by source and participant and was provided uncurated.

The collaborating institutions used their own protocols to collect whole blood in K2EDTA tubes. For TCRbeta analysis, collaborators shipped samples as frozen whole blood, isolated PBMCs, or DNA extracted from either of those sample types. By how much of the sample it makes up, this clone is medium-sized (0.01 to 0.1%). Its target antigen remains unknown. Qualities for individual bases were not recorded, and no much larger clone is one base off. CDR1 and CDR2 were assigned from the germline V gene as MGHRA and YSYEKL. Clipping removes 3 bases from V and 5 bases from J, with 12 as the unmatched junction base count. The cysteine opens and the phenylalanine closes a CDR3 of 17 amino acids. CDR3 DNA only is kept here, 51 bases in frame from base 1.

The sequenced material came from peripheral blood. The sequence was collected from a woman in her 50s with acute or convalescent COVID-19. The rearranged chain carries TRBV4-1 and TRBJ2-1; a stretch of 8 junction bases matches TRBD1. In nucleotides, the sequence is TGCGCCAGCAGCCACACCGCGGCCAGGGGGCGCCACAATGAGCAGTTCTTC. Its amino acids are CASSHTAARGRHNEQFF.